The 19 T cell receptor beta chains below were found in one sample sequenced in a study of graft-versus-host responses after intestinal transplantation. Their target antigens are unknown. The repertoire was sequenced with immunoSEQ multiplex PCR; TCRdb's copy has only in-frame clones and lacks some. The sample lists roughly 100,000 clones; approximately 93% were seen once. The sequenced sample was unstimulated CD8+ T cells sorted from spleen or lymph node cells, obtained before intestinal transplant. The receptors here all came from a human donor who received an intestinal transplant.

This chain joins TRBV5-1 and TRBJ1-1, with D hard to call. The V end lost 0 bases, the J end lost 0 bases, and 6 bases lay between the germline ends. Germline V gene sequence: CDR1 SGHRS, CDR2 YFSETQ. The CDR3 has 14 residues. In DNA form, the CDR3 reads TGCGCCAGCAGCTTGGGGGGTATGAACACTGAAGCTTTCTTT. Protein sequence: CASSLGGMNTEAFF. Variable domain in full (rest from reference TRBV5-1 and TRBJ1-1): KAGVTQTPRYLIKTRGQQVTLSCSPISGHRSVSWYQQTPGQGLQFLFEYFSETQRNKGNFPGRFSGRQFSNSRSEMNVSTLELGDSALYLCASSLGGMNTEAFFGQGTRLTVV.

The genes are TRBV7-8 and TRBJ2-1; D uncertain. Per the germline V gene, CDR1 is SGHVS and CDR2 is FQNEAQ. Trimming removed 0 bases from V and 8 bases from J, with 5 bases in between. The CDR3 is made up of 12 amino acids. Here the CDR3 reads CASSLARHEQFF. CDR3 bases: TGTGCCAGCAGCTTAGCGCGACATGAGCAGTTCTTC. The full variable domain, in which reference TRBV7-8 and TRBJ2-1 provide the parts outside the CDR3, is GAGVSQSPRYKVAKRGQDVALRCDPISGHVSLFWYQQALGQGPEFLTYFQNEAQLDKSGLPSDRFFAERPEGSVSTLKIQRTQQEDSAVYLCASSLARHEQFFGPGTRLTVL.

The genes are TRBV9 and TRBJ1-2; a possible D gene is TRBD1 (6 bases). CDR1 SGDLS and CDR2 YYNGEE come from the germline V gene. The CDR3 runs 15 residues. Trimming stripped 5 bases from V and 4 bases from J, with 18 bases between. The CDR3 bases are TGTGCCAGCAGAGGTTCTGCCGGGACAACCTATGGCTACACCTTC. Amino acids: CASRGSAGTTYGYTF.

The chain has TRBV2 and TRBJ1-1; D gene uncertain. The CDR3 contains 13 residues. Germline CDR1 and CDR2: SNHLY and FYNNEI. Trimming removed 7 bases at V and 1 base at J, with 10 bases between. CDR3 loop: CASKGAGNTEAFF. As DNA, the CDR3 is TGTGCCAGCAAGGGAGCTGGGAACACTGAAGCTTTCTTT. The whole variable domain, filled in from reference TRBV2 and TRBJ1-1, reads EPEVTQTPSHQVTQMGQEVILRCVPISNHLYFYWYRQILGQKVEFLVSFYNNEISEKSEIFDDQFSVERPDGSNFTLKIRSTKLEDSAMYFCASKGAGNTEAFFGQGTRLTVV.

The rearrangement joins TRBV6-6 to TRBJ1-2, with TRBD1 matching 7 bases. V trimming: 6 bases; J trimming: 3 bases; junction bases outside the gene matches: 4. CDR3 length equals 13 residues. Per the germline V gene, CDR1 is MNHNY and CDR2 is SVGAGI (reference sequence). CDR3: CASRSGQDYGYTF. The CDR3 DNA sequence: TGTGCCAGCAGATCCGGACAGGACTATGGCTACACCTTC.

The V call is TRBV4-1, the J call TRBJ2-7, with D unclear. V was shortened by 0 bases and J by 4 bases, with 7 bases between the two germline ends. CDR3 length: 13 residues. Germline V gene data show CDR1 as MGHRA and CDR2 as YSYEKL. The DNA for the CDR3 is TGCGCCAGCAGCCAAGATCTGGGGTACGAGCAGTACTTC. Its translation is CASSQDLGYEQYF.

This chain uses TRBV6-5 with TRBJ2-2; the D call may be TRBD1 or TRBD2 (7 bases each). CDR1 is MNHEY and CDR2 is SVGAGI in the germline V gene. The CDR3 contains 15 residues. The V and J ends lost 0 bases and 7 bases respectively, with 12 bases between them. CDR3 residues: CASSYSQGGDGELFF. CDR3 nucleotide sequence: TGTGCCAGCAGTTACTCCCAGGGGGGGGACGGGGAGCTGTTTTTT.

This clone was seen just once. This chain joins TRBV5-1 and TRBJ2-7; TRBD2 is a possible D gene (6 bases). The CDR3 is made up of 13 amino acids. CDR1 SGHRS and CDR2 YFSETQ come from the germline V gene. Trimming left V 1 base short and J 3 bases short, with 8 bases between. The CDR3 protein is CASSLQGGYEQYF. The CDR3 DNA is TGCGCCAGCAGCTTGCAGGGAGGCTACGAGCAGTACTTC. Variable domain in full (rest from reference TRBV5-1 and TRBJ2-7): KAGVTQTPRYLIKTRGQQVTLSCSPISGHRSVSWYQQTPGQGLQFLFEYFSETQRNKGNFPGRFSGRQFSNSRSEMNVSTLELGDSALYLCASSLQGGYEQYFGPGTRLTVT.

V usage is TRBV19 and J usage is TRBJ1-1, with unresolved D. The CDR3 has 13 residues. V was cut by 5 bases and J by 3 bases, with 10 bases left in between. Germline-derived CDR1 and CDR2 are LNHDA and SQIVND (reference sequence). Here the CDR3 reads CASSSSGYTEAFF. In nucleotides, the CDR3 is TGTGCCAGTAGTTCCTCTGGGTACACTGAAGCTTTCTTT.

This clone was seen once. CDR3 DNA sequence: TGCGCCAGCAGCCAAGGCTTATTGGAGACCCAGTACTTC. It translates to CASSQGLLETQYF. The chain recombines TRBV4-1 with TRBJ2-5; no clear D. Germline V gene data show CDR1 as MGHRA and CDR2 as YSYEKL. V lost 1 base to trimming and J lost 5 bases, with 8 bases between them. The CDR3 loop spans 13 amino acids.

The table lists this clone with a count of one. The genes are TRBV27 and TRBJ2-7; tentative D call: TRBD2 (5 bases). The ends were cut back, 5 bases at V and 2 bases at J, with 16 bases in the middle. Germline CDR1 MNHEY, CDR2 SMNVEV (reference sequence). This CDR3 comprises 15 residues. The CDR3 spells CASSGRGVNPYEQYF. CDR3 sequence (DNA): TGTGCCAGCAGTGGCCGGGGAGTCAACCCCTACGAGCAGTACTTC.

The V call is TRBV19, the J call TRBJ1-1; D possibly corresponds to TRBD1 (5 bases). Germline assignment: CDR1 LNHDA and CDR2 SQIVND (reference sequence). The CDR3 covers 15 residues. V lost 5 bases, J lost 2 bases, and 15 bases lay in between. The CDR3 protein is CASSLRGGTNTEAFF. The CDR3 nucleotides are TGTGCCAGTAGTTTAAGGGGCGGGACCAACACTGAAGCTTTCTTT.

J is TRBJ2-7 and V is TRBV19; no clear D. The CDR3 covers 14 residues. Looked up from germline, CDR1 is LNHDA and CDR2 is SQIVND (reference sequence). V was pared by 5 bases and J by 4 bases, with 15 bases between. CDR3 nucleotides: TGTGCCAGTAGTTTACAGTCAAACTATTACGAGCAGTACTTC. This translates into CASSLQSNYYEQYF.

V gene TRBV7-9 combines with J gene TRBJ1-6; unclear D gene. The ends were cut back, 6 bases at V and 8 bases at J, with 8 bases in the middle. This CDR3 comprises 12 residues. Germline lookup yields CDR1 SEHNR and CDR2 FQNEAQ (reference sequence). The CDR3 DNA follows: TGTGCCAGCAGATACGAGCATTCACCCCTCCACTTT. Protein: CASRYEHSPLHF.

The rearrangement links TRBV6-5 to TRBJ1-2; D gene ambiguous. The CDR3 contains 13 residues. The germline CDR1 and CDR2 sequences are MNHEY and SVGAGI. V was cut by 8 bases and J by 0 bases, with 10 bases left in between. This CDR3 is CASGFRANYGYTF. CDR3 DNA: TGTGCCAGCGGCTTTAGAGCTAACTATGGCTACACCTTC.

The chain recombines TRBV7-6 with TRBJ2-3, with D maybe TRBD1 (5 bases). V lost 3 bases and J 4 bases, leaving 11 bases between the germline ends. The germline V gene encodes CDR1 SGHVS and CDR2 FNYEAQ. There are 14 residues in the CDR3. CDR3 nucleotides: TGTGCCAGCAGCTTGGGCAGGGCCCCAGATACGCAGTATTTT. Translating it yields CASSLGRAPDTQYF.

This chain connects TRBV13 to TRBJ2-1; D remains unclear. This CDR3 is built from 16 residues. Germline CDR1 PRHDT, CDR2 FYEKMQ (reference sequence). V lost 1 base and J lost 5, with 15 bases in between. The CDR3 bases are TGTGCCAGCAGCTTAGCCCGGACGGGTTTGGACAATGAGCAGTTCTTC. Translation gives CASSLARTGLDNEQFF.

This sequence joins TRBV27 and TRBJ2-3; TRBD1 might be the D (6 bases). V gave up 6 bases and J gave up 9 bases, with 16 bases separating them. This CDR3 region has 13 residues. The germline V gene has CDR1 MNHEY and CDR2 SMNVEV (reference sequence). CDR3 bases: TGTGCCAGCAGACCCAACCTAGGACAGACGCAGTATTTT. Residues: CASRPNLGQTQYF.

The chain has TRBV5-4 and TRBJ1-2; D gene unclear. V lost 6 bases to trimming and J lost 2 bases, with 14 bases between them. This CDR3 has 14 amino acids. CDR1 is SGHNT, CDR2 YYREEE, per germline (reference sequence). CDR3 nucleotides: TGTGCCAGCAACCAGATAGAAGAGAACTATGGCTACACCTTC. Translated: CASNQIEENYGYTF.